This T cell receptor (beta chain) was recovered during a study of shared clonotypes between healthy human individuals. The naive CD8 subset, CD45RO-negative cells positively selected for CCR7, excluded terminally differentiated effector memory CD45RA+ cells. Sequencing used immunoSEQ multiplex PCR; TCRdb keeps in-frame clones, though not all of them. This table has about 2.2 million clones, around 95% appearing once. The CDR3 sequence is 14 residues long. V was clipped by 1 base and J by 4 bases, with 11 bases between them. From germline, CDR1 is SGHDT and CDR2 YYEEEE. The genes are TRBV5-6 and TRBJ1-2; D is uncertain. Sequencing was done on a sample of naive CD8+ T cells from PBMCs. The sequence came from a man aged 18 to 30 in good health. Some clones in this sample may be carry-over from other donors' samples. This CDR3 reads CASSLLRPSYGYTF. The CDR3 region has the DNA TGTGCCAGCAGCTTGTTGAGACCCAGCTATGGCTACACCTTC.